The sequence of this TCR beta chain was determined in a study of graft-versus-host responses after intestinal transplantation. Background on the study: Grafts were multivisceral, liver-intestinal, or isolated intestinal. Anti-thymocyte globulin induction preceded about 3 years of tacrolimus and steroid maintenance in all recipients.

Profiled with immunoSEQ multiplex PCR; TCRdb holds only in-frame clones, not every one. The data contain around 93,000 clones, about nine tenths of them seen just once; the ten biggest clones take up 5% to 6.5%. This clone has a single count. No antigen is known for it. The clonotype originates from a human donor who received an intestinal transplant. This specimen consisted of unstimulated CD8+ T cells sorted from spleen or lymph node cells, obtained before intestinal transplant.

The CDR3 is CASSLARRSGRAPEQFF. For the CDR3, the DNA is TGTGCCAGCAGCTTAGCTCGTCGTAGCGGGAGGGCCCCTGAGCAGTTCTTC. The genes are TRBV7-4 and TRBJ2-1; TRBD2 matches at 11 bases. CDR3 length: 17 amino acids. CDR1 SGHVT and CDR2 SQSDAQ come from the germline V gene. V was clipped by 0 bases and J by 9 bases; unmatched bases: 10. The full variable domain, in which reference TRBV7-4 and TRBJ2-1 provide the parts outside the CDR3, is GAGVSQSPRYKVAKRGRDVALRCDSISGHVTLYWYRQTLGQGSEVLTYSQSDAQRDKSGRPSGRFSAERPERSVSTLKIQRTEQGDSAVYLCASSLARRSGRAPEQFFGPGTRLTVL.